This T cell receptor (beta chain) was sequenced for a study of blood T cell repertoires in COVID-19. Study information: Samples taken during acute and convalescent COVID-19 were collected in the United States, Italy and Spain.

Clones were read by immunoSEQ multiplex PCR, and TCRdb kept only the in-frame ones, dropping some. The sample consists of a few hundred thousand clones, approximately 83% of them appearing once. Individuals drawn from some 25 US areas were roughly 18 to 100 years old. Clinical history reported by participants formed the basis on which cohorts were assigned. Cohort 3 recovered donors had two negative PCRs, clearance, or symptom resolution. This CDR3 is built from 12 residues. Trimming took off 4 bases at V and 0 bases at J, with 4 bases between the two ends. Germline lookup yields CDR1 SGDLS and CDR2 YYNGEE.

V usage is TRBV9 and J usage is TRBJ2-5; D gene ambiguous. The source of this sequence is a woman aged 30 to 39 who had recovered from COVID-19. The sequencing input was PBMCs or T cells enriched from blood (not recorded which). The CDR3 spells CASSRDQETQYF. CDR3 DNA: TGTGCCAGCAGCCGGGACCAAGAGACCCAGTACTTC.